The next 7 T cell receptor beta chains were all read from a single sample in a study of T cells in Graves' hyperthyroidism and ophthalmopathy. It was RNA transcripts that yielded the amplified TCR beta CDR3 regions. Carried out on the TCR CDR3, a first-round RT-PCR used the HTBI primer set. TCRdb ran MiXCR on the multiplex PCR reads and lists one entry per CDR3 protein. Of about 400,000 distinct CDR3 sequences in the sample, 13% to 15% were seen once. The sequencing input was blood. The receptors here all came from a woman between 25 and 40 years old with Graves' ophthalmopathy.

This clonotype showed up just a few times. The J gene is TRBJ2-7, the V gene TRBV7-8; 7 bases agree with TRBD2. V gave up 2 bases and J gave up 3 bases; unmatched junction bases: 4. The length of the CDR3 is 14 residues. Germline CDR1 reads SGHVS; CDR2 reads FQNEAQ. CDR3 sequence: CASSLRGESYEQYF. Here the CDR3 DNA reads TGTGCCAGCAGCTTACGGGGGGAAAGCTACGAGCAGTACTTC.

This clonotype came up many times. Here the CDR3 reads CASSEAYNQPQHF. For the CDR3, the DNA is TGCGCCAGCAGTGAGGCCTACAATCAGCCCCAGCATTTT. The chain couples TRBV10-1 to TRBJ1-5; D gene uncertain. Trimming cost V 2 bases and J 3 bases, with 5 bases left between them. In germline, CDR1 is WNHNN, CDR2 SYGVQD (reference sequence). The CDR3 is 13 residues long.

This clonotype was seen a handful of times. The chain combines TRBV20-1 with TRBJ2-5, with 7 bases lining up with TRBD2. Germline CDR1 DFQATT, CDR2 SNEGSKA (reference sequence). CDR3 length: 17 residues. The V segment lost 7 bases and the J segment 1 base; nucleotides outside the gene matches: 18. The CDR3 region has the DNA TGCAGTGTCCGCGGCGGGGGAGGGGCTATGGGCCAAGAGACCCAGTACTTC. It is translated as CSVRGGGGAMGQETQYF.

This clonotype was counted many times. This rearrangement joins TRBV13 to TRBJ2-1, with 9 bases identical to TRBD2. Germline V gene sequence: CDR1 PRHDT, CDR2 FYEKMQ (reference sequence). The V segment lost 2 bases and the J segment 1 base; nucleotides outside the gene matches: 6. The CDR3 has 17 amino acids. In DNA form, the CDR3 reads TGTGCCAGCAGCTTAATGGGTAGCGGGGGATCCTACAATGAGCAGTTCTTC. Its protein is CASSLMGSGGSYNEQFF.

The sample holds many counts of this clonotype. The V and J genes are TRBV2 and TRBJ1-1; weak D call: TRBD1 (5 bases). Germline V gives CDR1 SNHLY, CDR2 FYNNEI. V was shortened by 5 bases and J by 7 bases, with 14 bases between the two germline ends. The CDR3 length is 13 residues. The CDR3 DNA is TGTGCCAGCAGTTATTACCGGGACGGTGAAGCTTTCTTT. Its protein is CASSYYRDGEAFF.

This clonotype was observed at least ten times. The chain is built from TRBV11-1 and TRBJ2-1, with 10 bases aligning to TRBD2. The CDR3 totals 15 residues. Losses at the gene ends were 7 bases for V and 8 bases for J; bases not matched to a gene: 11. The germline gives CDR1 SGHAT, CDR2 FQDESV (reference sequence). DNA for the CDR3: TGTGCCAGCACCCCTAGGACTAGCGGTGTGGATGAGCAGTTCTTC. Amino acid sequence: CASTPRTSGVDEQFF.

This clonotype was seen at least ten times. The J gene is TRBJ2-3, the V gene TRBV7-2; 7 positions match TRBD2. The V segment lost 0 bases and the J segment 2 bases; nucleotides outside the gene matches: 2. The length of the CDR3 is 15 residues. Germline lookup yields CDR1 SGHTA and CDR2 FQGNSA. The CDR3 sequence: CASSLARGDTDTQYF. CDR3 nucleotides: TGTGCCAGCAGCTTAGCCCGGGGGGACACAGATACGCAGTATTTT.